This T cell receptor (beta chain) is drawn from a study of tumor-infiltrating lymphocytes in primary liver carcinoma. Across the whole study: The patients, men and women alike, were aged 30 to 69 years. Recorded tumor stage was T1-T3 N0M0, with diameters of roughly 4 to 10 cm.

As to this clonotype: Antigen unknown.

TCR beta cDNA was prepared out of 500 ng total RNA by means of a constant-region primer. Three nested multiplex PCR rounds, a slightly modified ARM-PCR, produced the libraries for TCR beta. PCR rounds one and two used TRBV1-TRBV30 forward primers with a C-beta reverse primer for roughly 9 cycles each. In TCRdb, the multiplex PCR reads were re-called with MiXCR into one record per CDR3 protein. Found here are 180,000 or so distinct CDR3 sequences, approximately 60% of them singletons; the top ten hold around three quarters. Study-wide points: Lesser overlap characterized tumor-adjacent and tumor-blood pairs relative to tumor region pairs.

Alongside blood RNA obtained from unsorted whole blood, germline DNA was also extracted. Germline loops: CDR1 MGHRA, CDR2 YSYEKL. V was clipped by 6 bases and J by 4 bases; unmatched bases: 9. This CDR3 has 15 amino acids. The V and J genes are TRBV4-1 and TRBJ2-7; 10 positions match TRBD1. Material: peripheral blood. This TCR was recovered from a man in his forties with primary liver carcinoma and hepatitis B virus infection. The DNA of the CDR3 is TGCGCCAGCAGTTACCCGGGACAGGGGAGGTACGAGCAGTACTTC. The encoded protein is CASSYPGQGRYEQYF.